The following is a T cell receptor (beta chain) sequence with its context. Its cognate antigen has yet to be identified. There are no base qualities to consult, and no much larger clone falls within one base. This record comes from a study of blood T cell repertoires in COVID-19 (dated by TCRdb to the early 2020s). About the study as a whole: Samples covering the acute and convalescent phases of COVID-19 were provided by collaborators in the United States, Italy and Spain. The prospective study material was composed of cDNA or gDNA derived from T cells, B-cell-depleted T cells, or PBMCs. Deeply sampled blood TCRbeta repertoires from subjects exposed to, actively infected with, or recovered from COVID-19 were included in the dataset. A freely available public database, intended as a resource for researchers studying the immune response to SARS-CoV-2, is where the repertoires were released. The samples were drawn from two sources: the first 160 participants of the ongoing ImmuneRACE study, and 1,000 to 1,500 subjects contributed by 6 global collaborators. Sample metadata almost always included a de-identified subject ID, COVID-19 status, age in years and sex. Where HLA class I and class II types were available, the types were taken from metadata supplied by the sample provider, not from assay-based typing. What the research found in general, with its limitations: How much clinical and demographic metadata was included differed by source and by participant, and the metadata was provided uncurated.

TCRbeta CDR3 regions were amplified from genomic DNA using the immunoSEQ Assay, a bias-controlled multiplex PCR. The original methods were these. Within the assay, amplification of reference gene primers was used to estimate how many nucleated cells each sample contained. Sequence reads were collapsed and filtered to measure the absolute abundance of every unique TCRbeta CDR3 rearrangement. For each sample, productive Simpson clonality was calculated as the square root of Simpson's diversity index across productive rearrangements. TCRdb took over this immuneACCESS table, retaining in-frame rearrangements with V and J assigned. Such tables are incomplete; in checked studies, under half of the missing clones stem from an unresolved V gene, and the remainder is unexplained. Clonal size and the V and J genes are those of that table, whereas D and trimming came from the DNA. In this sample the table shows over 150,000 clones, around 85% of which occur a single time. The ten top clones hold about 6.9% of the sample.

At one collaborating source in Seattle, patients were enrolled during active infection and were followed longitudinally through the course of disease. Whole blood was collected in K2EDTA tubes by collaborating institutions according to the institutions' own protocols. For TCRbeta analysis, collaborators shipped samples in one of three forms: frozen whole blood, isolated PBMCs, or DNA extracted from either of those sample types. The germline V gene supplies CDR1 MNHEY and CDR2 SVGEGT. A distance of 10 bases separates the germline ends of V and J, which lose 0 bases and 2 bases respectively. The CDR3 has 15 amino acids, counting the end cysteine and phenylalanine. Only the CDR3 portion is preserved as DNA: 45 bases, with reading frame beginning at the first base.

The specimen sequenced was peripheral blood. The rearranged chain carries TRBV6-2 or TRBV6-3 and TRBJ1-2; TRBD1 could be the D gene, as 5 bases match. This receptor was identified in an older man with COVID-19, enrolled during active disease. The CDR3 corresponds to CASSYSDQGNYGYTF. The bases read TGTGCCAGCAGTTACTCGGACCAGGGAAACTATGGCTACACCTTC.